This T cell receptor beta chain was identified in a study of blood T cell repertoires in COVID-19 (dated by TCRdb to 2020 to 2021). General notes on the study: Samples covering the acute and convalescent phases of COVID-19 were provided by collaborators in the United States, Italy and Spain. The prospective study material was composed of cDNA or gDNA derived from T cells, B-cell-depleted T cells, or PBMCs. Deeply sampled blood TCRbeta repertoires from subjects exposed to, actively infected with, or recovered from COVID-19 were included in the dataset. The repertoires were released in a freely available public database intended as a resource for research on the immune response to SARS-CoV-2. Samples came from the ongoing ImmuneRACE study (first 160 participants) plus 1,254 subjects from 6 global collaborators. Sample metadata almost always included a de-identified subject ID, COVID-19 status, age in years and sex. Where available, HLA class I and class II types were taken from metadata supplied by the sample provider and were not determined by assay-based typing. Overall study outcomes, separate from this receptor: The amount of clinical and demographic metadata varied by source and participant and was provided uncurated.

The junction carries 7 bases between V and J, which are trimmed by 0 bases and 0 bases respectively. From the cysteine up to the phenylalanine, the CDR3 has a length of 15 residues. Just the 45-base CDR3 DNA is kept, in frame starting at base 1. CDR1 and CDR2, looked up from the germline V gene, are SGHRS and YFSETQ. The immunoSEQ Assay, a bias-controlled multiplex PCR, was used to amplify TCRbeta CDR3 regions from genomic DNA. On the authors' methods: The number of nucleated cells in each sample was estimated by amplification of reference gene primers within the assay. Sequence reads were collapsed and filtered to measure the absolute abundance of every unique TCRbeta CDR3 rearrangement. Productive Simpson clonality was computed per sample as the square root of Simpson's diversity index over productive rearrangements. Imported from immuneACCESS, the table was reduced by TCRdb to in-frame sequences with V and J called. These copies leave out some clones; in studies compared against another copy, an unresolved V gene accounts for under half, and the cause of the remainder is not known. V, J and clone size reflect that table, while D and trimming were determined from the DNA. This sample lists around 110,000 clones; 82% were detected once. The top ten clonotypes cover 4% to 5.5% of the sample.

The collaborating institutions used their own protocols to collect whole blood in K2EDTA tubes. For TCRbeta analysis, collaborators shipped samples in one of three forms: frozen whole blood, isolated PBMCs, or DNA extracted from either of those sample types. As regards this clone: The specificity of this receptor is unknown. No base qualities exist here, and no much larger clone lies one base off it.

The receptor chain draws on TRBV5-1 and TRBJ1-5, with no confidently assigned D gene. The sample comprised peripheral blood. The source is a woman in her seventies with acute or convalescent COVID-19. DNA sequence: TGCGCCAGCAGCTTGGCCGGGGATAGCAATCAGCCCCAGCATTTT. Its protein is CASSLAGDSNQPQHF. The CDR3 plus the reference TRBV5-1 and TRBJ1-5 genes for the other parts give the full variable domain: KAGVTQTPRYLIKTRGQQVTLSCSPISGHRSVSWYQQTPGQGLQFLFEYFSETQRNKGNFPGRFSGRQFSNSRSEMNVSTLELGDSALYLCASSLAGDSNQPQHFGDGTRLSIL.